The rows below give T cell receptor beta chains drawn from one sample of a study of identical twins. TCRdb re-analysed the 5' RACE reads in MiXCR, keeping a single row per CDR3 protein. The sample lists around 370,000 distinct CDR3 sequences, approximately 8.7% occurring once. The sequencing sample was made of naive T cells sorted from blood. Receptor source: a woman between 50 and 59 years old in good health. The CDR3 runs from the conserved cysteine through the conserved F or W. D genes are given only for firm matches. Only some rows state a clone size, as once, few, many or a class for expanded clones.

D: TRBD1
J: TRBJ2-7
V: TRBV6-6
size: .
DNA: TGTGCCAGCAGCGACCCGGGACAGGGGACCTACGAGCAGTACTTC
CDR3: CASSDPGQGTYEQYF

D: TRBD1
J: TRBJ1-2
V: TRBV3-1
size: .
DNA: TGTGCCAGCAGCCAAGGAGGGACAGAGAGCCTCTATGGCTACACCTTC
CDR3: CASSQGGTESLYGYTF

D: TRBD1
J: TRBJ2-7
V: TRBV10-3
size: many
DNA: TGTGCCATGACGGAGGGACAGGACCACTACGAGCAGTACTTC
CDR3: CAMTEGQDHYEQYF

D: .
J: TRBJ1-6
V: TRBV2
size: .
DNA: TGTGCCAGCCGACCACTGGGGCAAGCAAATTCACCCCTCCACTTT
CDR3: CASRPLGQANSPLHF

D: TRBD2
J: TRBJ2-3
V: TRBV11-3
size: many
DNA: TGTGCCAGCAGCTTAGACCCCCGACTAGCGGGAGGATCAGATACGCAGTATTTT
CDR3: CASSLDPRLAGGSDTQYF

D: TRBD1
J: TRBJ2-2
V: TRBV4-1
size: few
DNA: TGCGCCAGCAGGCCGGGACAGGGGACCGGGGAGCTGTTTTTT
CDR3: CASRPGQGTGELFF

D: .
J: TRBJ2-1
V: TRBV6-1
size: many
DNA: TGTGCCAGCAGTGAAGCTAAGACATTCCCCTACAATGAGCAGTTCTTC
CDR3: CASSEAKTFPYNEQFF

D: TRBD2
J: TRBJ2-1
V: TRBV4-1
size: .
DNA: TGCGCCAGCAGCCAAGTTGGGGGGACTAGCGGGTTGGGTCACAATGAGCAGTTCTTC
CDR3: CASSQVGGTSGLGHNEQFF

D: .
J: TRBJ2-2
V: TRBV7-9
size: few
DNA: TGTGCCAGCAGCTTCACAGGGATCGGGGAGCTGTTTTTT
CDR3: CASSFTGIGELFF

D: TRBD2
J: TRBJ2-1
V: TRBV7-2
size: few
DNA: TGTGCCAGCAGCTTAGACCTAGCGGCCTACAATGAGCAGTTCTTC
CDR3: CASSLDLAAYNEQFF

D: TRBD2
J: TRBJ2-3
V: TRBV5-1
size: many
DNA: TGCGCCAGCAGCTTGGCTTCCACTAGCGGCTTCACAGATACGCAGTATTTT
CDR3: CASSLASTSGFTDTQYF

D: TRBD2
J: TRBJ2-1
V: TRBV10-3
size: .
DNA: TGTGCCATCAGAGACCCCGGGACTAGCGGTAATGAGCAGTTCTTC
CDR3: CAIRDPGTSGNEQFF

D: .
J: TRBJ1-5
V: TRBV28
size: .
DNA: TGTGCCAGCAGTTTAGGGTCCAGGACTCAGCCCCAGCATTTT
CDR3: CASSLGSRTQPQHF

D: .
J: TRBJ2-3
V: TRBV12-3/TRBV12-4
size: many
DNA: TGTGCCAGCAGTTTCCAGGTGGGGGCCGATACGCAGTATTTT
CDR3: CASSFQVGADTQYF

D: .
J: TRBJ2-5
V: TRBV12-3/TRBV12-4
size: .
DNA: TGTGCCAGCAGTTTGCCCCACTCGGAGACCCAGTACTTC
CDR3: CASSLPHSETQYF

D: TRBD1
J: TRBJ2-2
V: TRBV6-5
size: .
DNA: TGTGCCAGCAGTTCCCTCAGGGGGCCTTCGAACACCGGGGAGCTGTTTTTT
CDR3: CASSSLRGPSNTGELFF

D: TRBD1
J: TRBJ2-1
V: TRBV9
size: few
DNA: TGTGCCAGCAGCACCCCATCCGGGACAGGGCGATACAATGAGCAGTTCTTC
CDR3: CASSTPSGTGRYNEQFF

D: .
J: TRBJ2-2
V: TRBV4-1
size: few
DNA: TGCGCCAGCAGCCAAGTAGATTTGGGCCTGAACACCGGGGAGCTGTTTTTT
CDR3: CASSQVDLGLNTGELFF

D: TRBD1
J: TRBJ1-1
V: TRBV5-6
size: .
DNA: TGTGCCAGCAGCCCGCTGGGACAGGGGGCCGGGAGCACTGAAGCTTTCTTT
CDR3: CASSPLGQGAGSTEAFF

D: TRBD2
J: TRBJ2-5
V: TRBV12-3/TRBV12-4
size: few
DNA: TGTGCCAGCAGTTTCGGAGGGGTAGCGGGACCTCGGGAGACCCAGTACTTC
CDR3: CASSFGGVAGPRETQYF

D: .
J: TRBJ2-1
V: TRBV14
size: .
DNA: TGTGCCAGCAGCCAAGACATCGGCCTAACCCATGAGCAGTTCTTC
CDR3: CASSQDIGLTHEQFF

D: .
J: TRBJ1-4
V: TRBV29-1
size: many
DNA: TGCAGCGCCCACAGTGCAACTAATGAAAAACTGTTTTTT
CDR3: CSAHSATNEKLFF

D: .
J: TRBJ2-2
V: TRBV12-3/TRBV12-4
size: many
DNA: TGTGCCAGCAGTTTAAGTCTAGCTAACACCGGGGAGCTGTTTTTT
CDR3: CASSLSLANTGELFF

D: TRBD1
J: TRBJ1-2
V: TRBV7-6
size: .
DNA: TGTGCCAGCAGCTTAGAGACAGGGGGGCCTGTCTATGGCTACACCTTC
CDR3: CASSLETGGPVYGYTF

D: TRBD1
J: TRBJ2-7
V: TRBV10-3
size: many
DNA: TGTGCCATCAGTAAACCACCGGGACAGGGATCCTACGAGCAGTACTTC
CDR3: CAISKPPGQGSYEQYF

D: .
J: TRBJ2-5
V: TRBV15
size: .
DNA: TGTGCCACCAGCAAGGGACCGGGGGAGACCCAGTACTTC
CDR3: CATSKGPGETQYF

D: .
J: TRBJ2-1
V: TRBV12-3/TRBV12-4
size: many
DNA: TGTGCCAGCAATAGGGGTCTCTCCTACAATGAGCAGTTCTTC
CDR3: CASNRGLSYNEQFF

D: .
J: TRBJ2-1
V: TRBV5-1
size: .
DNA: TGCGCCAGCAGCTTGGAGATGGTTGGCAATGAGCAGTTCTTC
CDR3: CASSLEMVGNEQFF

D: .
J: TRBJ2-5
V: TRBV7-8
size: few
DNA: TGTGCCAGCAGCCCCGGACTTAATATCGGAGAGACCCAGTACTTC
CDR3: CASSPGLNIGETQYF

D: .
J: TRBJ1-1
V: TRBV10-3
size: .
DNA: TGTGCCATCAGTGAGGCCGGACGGAACACTGAAGCTTTCTTT
CDR3: CAISEAGRNTEAFF

D: TRBD2
J: TRBJ2-7
V: TRBV25-1
size: few
DNA: TGTGCCAGCAGTCTTCGACTAGCGGGAGTAGGCGAGCAGTACTTC
CDR3: CASSLRLAGVGEQYF

D: TRBD1
J: TRBJ2-7
V: TRBV12-3/TRBV12-4
size: .
DNA: TGTGCCAGCAGACGGAGTGACAGGGGTACCTACGAGCAGTACTTC
CDR3: CASRRSDRGTYEQYF